The clone carrying this TCR beta chain was counted many times. The sample belongs to a study of regulatory T cells in long-lasting Graves disease. Combining iRepertoire HTBI primers with Arm-PCR of CDR3 regions, the authors built TCR beta libraries. TCRdb analysed the multiplex PCR reads with MiXCR anew, one entry per CDR3 protein. The sample yields roughly 320,000 distinct CDR3 sequences, 16% seen once. The sample's time point: newly diagnosed GD, antithyroid drugs for less than 3 months. PBMC-extracted RNA yielded the TCR library. The data also belong to a second study, concerning T cells in Graves' hyperthyroidism and ophthalmopathy. That publication notes: Patients between 18 and 65 years old had hyperthyroidism, newly diagnosed and lasting under 2 months. Any patient presenting with uncontrolled infection, other autoimmune disease, pregnancy or lactation was left out. A 13 V-J model separated ophthalmopathy from stable hyperthyroidism.

Here the sequenced sample was peripheral blood mononuclear cells (PBMCs), taken at new diagnosis, from a patient treated with antithyroid drugs. This clonotype was obtained from a man aged 35 to 55 with Graves disease.

This CDR3 reads CASSVALGKKQYF. The CDR3 nucleotides are TGTGCCAGCAGCGTAGCTCTGGGGAAGAAGCAGTACTTC. V gene TRBV9 combines with J gene TRBJ2-7, with D hard to call. Trimming took 0 bases from V and 8 from J, leaving 12 bases between them. Germline loops: CDR1 SGDLS, CDR2 YYNGEE. This CDR3 contains 13 residues.